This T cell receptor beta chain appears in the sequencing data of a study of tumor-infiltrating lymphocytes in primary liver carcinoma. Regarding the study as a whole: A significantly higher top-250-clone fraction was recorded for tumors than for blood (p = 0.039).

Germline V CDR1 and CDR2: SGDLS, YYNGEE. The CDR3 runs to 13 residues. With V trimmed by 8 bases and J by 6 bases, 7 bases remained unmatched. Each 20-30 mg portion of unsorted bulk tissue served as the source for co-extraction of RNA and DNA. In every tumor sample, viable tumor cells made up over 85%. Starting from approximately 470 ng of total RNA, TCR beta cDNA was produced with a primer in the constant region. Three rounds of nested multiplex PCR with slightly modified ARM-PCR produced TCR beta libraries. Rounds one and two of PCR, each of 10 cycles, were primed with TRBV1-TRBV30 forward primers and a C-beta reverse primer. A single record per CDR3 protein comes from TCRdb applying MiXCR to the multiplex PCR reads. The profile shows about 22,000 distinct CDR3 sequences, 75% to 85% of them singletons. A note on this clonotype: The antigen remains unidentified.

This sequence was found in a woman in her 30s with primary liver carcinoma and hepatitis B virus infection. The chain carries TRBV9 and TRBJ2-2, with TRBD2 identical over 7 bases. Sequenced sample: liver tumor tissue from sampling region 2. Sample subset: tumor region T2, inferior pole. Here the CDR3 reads CARSTGGAGELFF. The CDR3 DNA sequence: TGTGCCAGGAGCACGGGAGGAGCCGGGGAGCTGTTTTTT. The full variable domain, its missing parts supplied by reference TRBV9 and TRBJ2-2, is DSGVTQTPKHLITATGQRVTLRCSPRSGDLSVYWYQQSLDQGLQFLIQYYNGEERAKGNILERFSAQQFPDLHSELNLSSLELGDSALYFCARSTGGAGELFFGEGSRLTVL.